The 12 T cell receptor beta chains below were found in one sample sequenced in a study of blood T cell repertoires in COVID-19. Here immunoSEQ multiplex PCR was the method, and the copy in TCRdb shows in-frame clones only, minus some. Here the sample spans 200,000 to 300,000 clones, approximately 89% being singletons. Sequencing input: PBMCs or T cells enriched from blood (not recorded which). The receptor set was obtained from a woman aged 18-30 years who had recovered from COVID-19.

The CDR3 DNA reads TGTGCCAGCAGACGTGGGGGGTCTGGAAACACCATATATTTT. It codes for CASRRGGSGNTIYF. This rearrangement joins TRBV13 to TRBJ1-3, with a weak D call TRBD1 (5 bases). CDR1 is PRHDT, CDR2 FYEKMQ, per germline (reference sequence). V was clipped by 6 bases and J by 1 base, with 10 bases between them. The CDR3 has 14 amino acids. Full variable domain (outside the CDR3, taken from reference TRBV13 and TRBJ1-3): AAGVIQSPRHLIKEKRETATLKCYPIPRHDTVYWYQQGPGQDPQFLISFYEKMQSDKGSIPDRFSAQQFSDYHSELNMSSLELGDSALYFCASRRGGSGNTIYFGEGSWLTVV.

The chain combines TRBV27 with TRBJ2-3, with 10 bases fitting TRBD2. Germline trimming cut 6 bases from V and 4 bases from J; bases unmatched to any gene: 16. Germline CDR1 reads MNHEY; CDR2 reads SMNVEV (reference sequence). This CDR3 is built from 18 residues. The CDR3: CASRRSGRALSTADTQYF. The CDR3 bases are TGTGCCAGCAGAAGGAGCGGGAGGGCCCTAAGCACGGCAGATACGCAGTATTTT.

The chain uses TRBV7-6 and TRBJ2-1; tentatively, D is TRBD2 (5 bases). Trimming took 5 bases from V and 7 from J, leaving 12 bases between them. Germline V gene sequence: CDR1 SGHVS, CDR2 FNYEAQ. The CDR3 consists of 13 residues. The CDR3 protein is CASSPSGVNEQFF. DNA for the CDR3: TGTGCCAGCAGCCCGAGCGGTGTAAATGAGCAGTTCTTC. Combining the CDR3 with reference TRBV7-6 and TRBJ2-1 gives the whole variable domain GAGVSQSPRYKVTKRGQDVALRCDPISGHVSLYWYRQALGQGPEFLTYFNYEAQQDKSGLPNDRFSAERPEGSISTLTIQRTEQRDSAMYRCASSPSGVNEQFFGPGTRLTVL.

This chain joins TRBV7-6 and TRBJ2-1; 9 positions agree with TRBD1. Germline values: CDR1 SGHVS, CDR2 FNYEAQ. Trimming at V came to 5 bases and at J to 10 bases, leaving 12 bases not matched to a gene. The CDR3 loop spans 15 amino acids. The CDR3 DNA is TGTGCCAGCAGCGACGCAACTACAGGGGGCTTGGAGCAGTTCTTC. This encodes CASSDATTGGLEQFF.

The chain employs TRBV28 and TRBJ2-1, with D perhaps TRBD1 (7 bases). The CDR3 covers 14 residues. Germline assignment: CDR1 MDHEN and CDR2 SYDVKM. V lost 6 bases to trimming and J lost 7 bases, with 16 bases between them. The CDR3 DNA reads as TGTGCCAGCAGGCGAGACAGGGAGGTAAATGAGCAGTTCTTC. It encodes CASRRDREVNEQFF.

This CDR3 is CASSRLPGQSYEQYF. The CDR3 nucleotides are TGCGCCAGCAGCAGACTCCCGGGACAAAGCTACGAGCAGTACTTC. The chain couples TRBV5-1 to TRBJ2-7, with a tentative D call TRBD1 (6 bases). CDR1 and CDR2 from the germline V gene are SGHRS and YFSETQ. Trimming removed 4 bases at V and 3 bases at J, with 17 bases between. The CDR3 loop spans 15 amino acids.

V gene TRBV6-1 combines with J gene TRBJ2-7; 9 bases line up with TRBD1. The germline V gene has CDR1 MNHNS and CDR2 SASEGT. The CDR3 is made up of 16 amino acids. Unmatched junction bases numbered 6, after V lost 0 bases and J lost 3 bases. CDR3 loop: CASSEAGTGSGYEQYF. The CDR3 DNA follows: TGTGCCAGCAGTGAAGCCGGGACAGGGTCGGGCTACGAGCAGTACTTC.

The chain couples TRBV7-2 to TRBJ2-2; 11 bases agree with TRBD2. Losses at the gene ends were 5 bases for V and 5 bases for J; bases not matched to a gene: 4. Germline CDR1 SGHTA, CDR2 FQGNSA. This CDR3 is built from 15 residues. This CDR3 is CASSPWTSGTGELFF. The CDR3 DNA is TGTGCCAGCAGCCCATGGACTAGCGGGACCGGGGAGCTGTTTTTT. The variable domain in full, with the rest retrieved from reference TRBV7-2 and TRBJ2-2, is GAGVSQSPSNKVTEKGKDVELRCDPISGHTALYWYRQSLGQGLEFLIYFQGNSAPDKSGLPSDRFSAERTGGSVSTLTIQRTQQEDSAVYLCASSPWTSGTGELFFGEGSRLTVL.

This chain joins TRBV15 and TRBJ2-1, with 11 bases lining up with TRBD1. CDR1 LNHNV and CDR2 YYDKDF come from the germline V gene (reference sequence). Trimming removed 6 bases from V and 8 bases from J; junction bases left unmatched: 9. The CDR3 runs to 15 residues. The CDR3 DNA reads as TGTGCCACCAGTACGGCCGGGACAGGGGGTTATGAGCAGTTCTTC. The encoded protein is CATSTAGTGGYEQFF. Full variable domain (remainder filled in from reference TRBV15 and TRBJ2-1): DAMVIQNPRYQVTQFGKPVTLSCSQTLNHNVMYWYQQKSSQAPKLLFHYYDKDFNNEADTPDNFQSRRPNTSFCFLDIRSPGLGDTAMYLCATSTAGTGGYEQFFGPGTRLTVL.

The rearrangement uses TRBV30 and TRBJ2-1, with TRBD1 matching 8 bases. Looked up from germline, CDR1 is GTSNPN and CDR2 is SVGIG (reference sequence). Trimming took 8 bases from V and 7 from J; bases not matched to a gene: 10. This CDR3 is 13 amino acids long. The CDR3 spells CARTGGPGNEQFF. CDR3 coding DNA: TGTGCCCGAACAGGGGGTCCAGGTAATGAGCAGTTCTTC.

This clone was recorded once. The gene calls are TRBV3-1 (or the pseudogene TRBV3-2) and TRBJ1-1; no clear D. Germline loops: CDR1 LGHDT, CDR2 YNNKEL (reference sequence). There are 16 residues in the CDR3. The V and J ends lost 4 bases and 1 base respectively, with 16 bases between them. In DNA form, the CDR3 reads TGTGCCAGCAGCCCCGAGTGGAGCTCTAGGAACACTGAAGCTTTCTTT. It codes for CASSPEWSSRNTEAFF.

The rearrangement uses TRBV5-1 and TRBJ1-2; D gene unclear. The CDR3 contains 11 residues. The V end was cut by 5 bases, the J end by 8 bases, with 10 bases between. Germline V gives CDR1 SGHRS, CDR2 YFSETQ. As DNA, the CDR3 is TGCGCCAGCAGGGAGGACGAGGGCTACACCTTC. It is translated as CASREDEGYTF.